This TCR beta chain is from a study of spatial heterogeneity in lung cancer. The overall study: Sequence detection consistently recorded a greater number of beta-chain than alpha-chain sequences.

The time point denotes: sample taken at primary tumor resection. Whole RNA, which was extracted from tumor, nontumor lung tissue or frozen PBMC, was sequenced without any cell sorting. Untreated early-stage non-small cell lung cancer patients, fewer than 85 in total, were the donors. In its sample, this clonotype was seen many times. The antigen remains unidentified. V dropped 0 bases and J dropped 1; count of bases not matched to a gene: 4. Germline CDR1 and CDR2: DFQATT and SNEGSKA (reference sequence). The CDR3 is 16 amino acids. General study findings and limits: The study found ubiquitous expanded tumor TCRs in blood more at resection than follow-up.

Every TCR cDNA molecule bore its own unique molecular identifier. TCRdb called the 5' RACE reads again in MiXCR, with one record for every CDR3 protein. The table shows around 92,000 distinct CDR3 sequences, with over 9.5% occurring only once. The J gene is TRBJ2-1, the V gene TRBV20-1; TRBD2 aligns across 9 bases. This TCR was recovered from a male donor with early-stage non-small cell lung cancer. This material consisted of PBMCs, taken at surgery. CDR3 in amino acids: CSARDPTSGSYNEQFF. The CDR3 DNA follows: TGCAGTGCTAGAGATCCGACTAGCGGATCCTACAATGAGCAGTTCTTC.